What follows are 6 T cell receptor beta chains derived from one specimen sequenced in a study of blood T cell repertoires in COVID-19. Clones were sequenced by immunoSEQ multiplex PCR, and TCRdb holds only the in-frame ones, with some missing. The repertoire holds around 260,000 clones, with roughly 87% as singletons. Sequencing was performed on peripheral blood. Source of these receptors: a human donor in a cohort sampled during active COVID-19.

The V and J genes are TRBV14 and TRBJ2-1; TRBD2 aligns across 10 bases. Per the germline V gene, CDR1 is SGHDN and CDR2 is FVKESK. With V trimmed by 5 bases and J by 9 bases, 7 bases remained unmatched. This CDR3 region has 14 residues. Here the CDR3 DNA reads TGTGCCAGCAGCTTAGCTAGCGGGAGTGCTGAGCAGTTCTTC. Protein sequence: CASSLASGSAEQFF. The whole variable domain, remainder taken from reference TRBV14 and TRBJ2-1, is EAGVTQFPSHSVIEKGQTVTLRCDPISGHDNLYWYRRVMGKEIKFLLHFVKESKQDESGMPNNRFLAERTGGTYSTLKVQPAELEDSGVYFCASSLASGSAEQFFGPGTRLTVL.

The chain has TRBV6-5 and TRBJ1-3; weak D call: TRBD1 (5 bases). Per germline, CDR1 MNHEY and CDR2 SVGAGI. The V and J ends lost 7 bases and 8 bases respectively, with 12 bases between them. The CDR3 loop spans 12 amino acids. CDR3 amino acids: CASIGGGDTIYF. CDR3 DNA sequence: TGTGCCAGCATTGGGGGGGGAGACACCATATATTTT.

The chain employs TRBV27 and TRBJ1-6; possible D gene TRBD1, 5 bases. This CDR3 region has 19 residues. CDR1 and CDR2 (germline): MNHEY, SMNVEV (reference sequence). V gave up 2 bases and J gave up 0 bases, with 17 bases separating them. This chain's CDR3 is CASSLGAARGSSYNSPLHF. The CDR3 DNA reads TGTGCCAGCAGTTTAGGGGCAGCTCGCGGGAGCTCCTATAATTCACCCCTCCACTTT.

The chain is built from TRBV29-1 and TRBJ2-7; no reliable D call. V lost 4 bases, J lost 0 bases, and 16 bases lay in between. Germline V CDR1 and CDR2: SQVTM, ANQGSEA. CDR3 length: 15 amino acids. The CDR3: CSVGSSNWYSYEQYF. In DNA form, the CDR3 reads TGCAGCGTTGGGTCGTCCAACTGGTACTCCTACGAGCAGTACTTC.

The CDR3, as DNA: TGTGCCAGCAGCCCCCGAGGGAGCAGCTACACAGATACGCAGTATTTT. Translating gives CASSPRGSSYTDTQYF. This chain uses TRBV5-4 with TRBJ2-3, with TRBD2 as a possible D gene (5 bases). This CDR3 spans 16 amino acids. Germline CDR1 SGHNT, CDR2 YYREEE (reference sequence). V lost 4 bases to trimming and J lost 2 bases, with 17 bases between them.

The chain joins TRBV5-4 to TRBJ1-1, with 9 positions matching TRBD1. Germline V gene data show CDR1 as SGHNT and CDR2 as YYREEE (reference sequence). Germline trimming cut 4 bases from V and 1 base from J; bases unmatched to any gene: 5. The CDR3 totals 15 residues. In DNA, the CDR3 is TGTGCCAGCAGCGCGGCGGGACAGGGGAACACTGAAGCTTTCTTT. Translated: CASSAAGQGNTEAFF.